The clone carrying this T cell receptor (beta chain) was picked up many times. Its antigen remains unidentified. This CDR3 is 16 amino acids long. The germline V gene encodes CDR1 GTSNPN and CDR2 SVGIG (reference sequence). The ends lost 0 bases at V and 1 base at J; junction bases unmatched: 6. This specimen belongs to a study of T cells in Graves' hyperthyroidism and ophthalmopathy. Authors of the study amplified TCR beta CDR3 regions from RNA transcripts. With the HTBI primer set, the TCR CDR3 went through a first round of RT-PCR. MiXCR, applied by TCRdb to the multiplex PCR reads, yields one record per CDR3 protein. This table has approximately 330,000 distinct CDR3 sequences, 20% to 25% appearing once. If no ophthalmopathy progression occurred within 18 months, Graves' hyperthyroidism was stable. Thyroid ultrasound, orbital computed tomography, clinical symptoms, and serum thyroxine and TRAb underpinned diagnoses. The authors took PBMCs from roughly 9.7 ml fresh peripheral blood.

General study points: Researchers report that a 13 V-J model separated ophthalmopathy from stable hyperthyroidism.

Sequenced sample: blood. The chain couples TRBV30 to TRBJ2-1; 7 bases fit TRBD1. This clonotype was obtained from a woman aged 45-65 years with Graves' hyperthyroidism. DNA of the CDR3: TGTGCCTGGAGTGTACGAGGCAGGGGGTCCTACAATGAGCAGTTCTTC. It is translated as CAWSVRGRGSYNEQFF.